This entry features one T cell receptor (beta chain) sequence. Donors showed nominal health when sampled, although they likely had unrecorded immune exposures. The source of the sample is a study of cytomegalovirus exposure and HLA in healthy donors. J lost 2 bases, V lost 3 bases, and 6 bases had no gene match. Germline lookup yields CDR1 SGDLS and CDR2 YYNGEE. The CDR3 runs 15 residues. The PCR was carried out with 60 Vbeta primers and 13 Jbeta primers. Assay: immunoSEQ multiplex PCR; the TCRdb copy retains only in-frame clones and omits some. The data show about 77,000 clones, about 84% seen once. The receptor's source is a man between 35 and 55 years old in good health and CMV-seronegative. Sequenced: PBMCs. This sequence joins TRBV9 and TRBJ2-3, with 7 positions matching TRBD1. CDR3 in amino acids: CASSARQGSTDTQYF. As DNA, the CDR3 is TGTGCCAGCAGCGCCAGACAGGGTTCCACAGATACGCAGTATTTT.